Sequencing of this T cell receptor beta chain was carried out in a study of T cell responses to AZD1222 COVID-19 vaccine. Data came from immunoSEQ multiplex PCR; TCRdb stores just in-frame clones and leaves some out. The data show over 100,000 clones, 70% to 90% seen once. Regarding the study as a whole: In a largely white British group with more females than males, clonal diversity was possibly underestimated.

This CDR3 region has 13 residues. CDR1 and CDR2 from the germline V gene are SGHNT and YYREEE (reference sequence). Trimming pared 4 bases from V and 0 bases from J, leaving 4 bases between. About this clone: Its antigen is not identified.

Sequences were derived from peripheral blood, sampled on day 0 of AZD1222 vaccination. The genes are TRBV5-4 and TRBJ1-4; no clear D. This clonotype was sampled from an adult in good health. CDR3 sequence reads: CASSQTTNEKLFF. CDR3 DNA sequence: TGTGCCAGCAGCCAAACAACTAATGAAAAACTGTTTTTT.